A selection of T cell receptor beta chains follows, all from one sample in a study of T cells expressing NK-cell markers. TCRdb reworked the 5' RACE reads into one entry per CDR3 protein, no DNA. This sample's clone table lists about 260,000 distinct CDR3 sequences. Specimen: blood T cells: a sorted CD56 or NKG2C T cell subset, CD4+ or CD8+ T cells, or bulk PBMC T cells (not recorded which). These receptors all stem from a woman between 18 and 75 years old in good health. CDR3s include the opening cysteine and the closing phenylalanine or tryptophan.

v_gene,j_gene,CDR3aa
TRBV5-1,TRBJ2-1,CASSLVGGYAYNEQFF
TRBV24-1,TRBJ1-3,CATSDPGQGGAGNTIYF
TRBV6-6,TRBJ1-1,CASSFSPGREAFF
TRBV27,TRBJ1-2,CASSLSEVGGYTF
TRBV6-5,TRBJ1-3,CASSYRRSGNTIYF
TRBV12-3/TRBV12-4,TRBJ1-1,CASSLAFTGGTEAFF
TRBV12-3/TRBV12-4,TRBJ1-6,CASSNLRDRNSPLHF
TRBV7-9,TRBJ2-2,CASSFGSYTGELFF
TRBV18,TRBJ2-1,CASSPGQKHYNEQFF
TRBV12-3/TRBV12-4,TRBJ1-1,CASRSGRVGTEAFF
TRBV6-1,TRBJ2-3,CASSQLIGTDTQYF
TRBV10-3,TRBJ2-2,CAISKREITTGELFF
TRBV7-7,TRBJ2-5,CASSWGQGGETQYF
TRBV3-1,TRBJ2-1,CASSQEAGGRNEQFF
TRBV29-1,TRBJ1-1,CSVNRDIMNTEAFF
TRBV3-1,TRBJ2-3,CASSQVGSGRGDTQYF
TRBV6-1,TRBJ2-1,CASRPTTWLGNEQFF
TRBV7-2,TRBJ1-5,CASSLADQPQHF
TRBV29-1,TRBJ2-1,CSVEAAGNFFSYNEQFF
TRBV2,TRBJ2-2,CASSARDTGELFF
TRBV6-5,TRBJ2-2,CASTHGGELFF
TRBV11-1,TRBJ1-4,CASSLGVRLRQTNEKLFF
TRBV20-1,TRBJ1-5,CSARPSGQGDYQPQHF
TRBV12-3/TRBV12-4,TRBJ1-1,CASSFLSSLNTEAFF
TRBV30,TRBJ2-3,CAWSVQGARGRDTQYF